This TCR beta chain was recorded in a study of human T cells and chemical hapten exposure. The time point is: patch test 3, about 24 weeks after DPC sensitization. Treatment: therapeutic diphenylcyclopropenone sensitization with weekly scalp DPC. This clonotype has a handful of counts. Via MiXCR, TCRdb re-called the RACE reads, giving one row per CDR3 protein. The sample holds under 200,000 distinct CDR3 sequences; 28% are singletons and the top ten take around 2.3%. The CDR3 runs 15 residues. The germline V gene encodes CDR1 SGHRS and CDR2 YFSETQ. The V and J ends lost 0 bases and 7 bases respectively, with 16 bases between them.

The sequences come from whole blood, collected in connection with sensitization to the hapten diphenylcyclopropenone (DPC). The TCR originated in a young woman with alopecia areata. Some clones in this sample may be carry-over from other donors' samples. The chain recombines TRBV5-1 with TRBJ2-5; maybe TRBD2 (6 bases). CDR3 loop: CASSLAVGSSGTQYF. Here the CDR3 DNA reads TGCGCCAGCAGCTTGGCCGTCGGGAGCTCGGGGACCCAGTACTTC.